The rows below give T cell receptor beta chains drawn from one sample of a study of cytomegalovirus exposure and HLA in healthy donors. The method was immunoSEQ multiplex PCR; TCRdb's version includes in-frame clones alone and lacks a portion of them. The top ten clones hold roughly 1.9% of a sample with about 150,000 clones, 9.7% of them seen once. The sequencing input was PBMCs. Receptor source: a man aged 45-65 years in good health and CMV-seronegative. Each CDR3 is given with its conserved first and last residue.

V gene: TRBV7-3; CDR3 protein: CASSLVGGSTGELFF
V gene: TRBV10-1; CDR3 protein: CASSEVAGAYEQYF
V gene: TRBV4-1; CDR3 protein: CASSPTRSTYEQYF
V gene: TRBV28; CDR3 protein: CASSFSSGRKFHEQYF
V gene: TRBV6-1; CDR3 protein: CASSEGGGGGTEAFF
V gene: TRBV19; CDR3 protein: CASSMAVPGNYGYTF
V gene: TRBV29-1; CDR3 protein: CSVNSYSYNEQFF
V gene: TRBV10-1; CDR3 protein: CASSAYRDYEQYF
V gene: TRBV6-4; CDR3 protein: CASSDSVAGGGEQFF
V gene: TRBV19; CDR3 protein: CASGTGRNEKLFF
V gene: TRBV7-9; CDR3 protein: CATGTSGSQSYEQYF
V gene: TRBV11-1; CDR3 protein: CASSLQTGRSPLHF
V gene: TRBV5-4; CDR3 protein: CASSLDSLNTIYF
V gene: TRBV5-6; CDR3 protein: CASSLRVGQRSYNEQFF
V gene: TRBV4-2; CDR3 protein: CASSQGAGDQPQHF
V gene: TRBV7-9; CDR3 protein: CASSLVQGPSYGYTF
V gene: TRBV6-1; CDR3 protein: CAAGQTTLGEQYF
V gene: TRBV20-1; CDR3 protein: CSANARNEQFF
V gene: TRBV7-6; CDR3 protein: CASSWKTSGMDGVTGELFF
V gene: TRBV6-5; CDR3 protein: CASSYLTGAVYEQYF
V gene: TRBV7-9; CDR3 protein: CASSSLTSDQETQYF
V gene: TRBV5-1; CDR3 protein: CASSFNILASPYNEQFF
V gene: TRBV5-1; CDR3 protein: CASSLTGGAYGYTF
V gene: TRBV10-2; CDR3 protein: CATFSGRGGTLFSGEQYF
V gene: TRBV5-1; CDR3 protein: CASSTLAGGSVREQFF
V gene: TRBV2; CDR3 protein: CASSPRASGRTGEQYF
V gene: TRBV5-8; CDR3 protein: CASSLRSSGNTIYF
V gene: TRBV25-1; CDR3 protein: CASSEIGRGETQYF
V gene: TRBV5-6; CDR3 protein: CATYRDRGRPDTQYF
V gene: TRBV19; CDR3 protein: CASSTTSTGDSPLHF
V gene: TRBV5-8; CDR3 protein: CASSLRRGRSYGEQYF
V gene: TRBV5-1; CDR3 protein: CASSPRAGENTGELFF
V gene: TRBV29-1; CDR3 protein: CSASDSNQPQHF
V gene: TRBV18; CDR3 protein: CASSLDRGPYEQYF
V gene: TRBV30; CDR3 protein: CAWSIGTSQAGQYF
V gene: TRBV4-2; CDR3 protein: CASSQDWDRGYNEQFF
V gene: TRBV30; CDR3 protein: CAWSLTGEVAFF
V gene: TRBV7-9; CDR3 protein: CASSLVSGSGNTIYF
V gene: TRBV6-1; CDR3 protein: CAGKTGSEELFF
V gene: TRBV9; CDR3 protein: CASSVGQSNQPQHF
V gene: TRBV6-6; CDR3 protein: CASRFDRAGELFF
V gene: TRBV5-1; CDR3 protein: CASSLTTTGAGNTIYF
V gene: TRBV5-1; CDR3 protein: CASSRAGPVAVNTGELFF
V gene: TRBV2; CDR3 protein: CASSETLSSSEQYF
V gene: TRBV30; CDR3 protein: CAWATGLAADTQYF
V gene: TRBV28; CDR3 protein: CASSLSGGTGAPPWGEKLFF
V gene: TRBV5-1; CDR3 protein: CASSAPGLWETQYF
V gene: TRBV10-2; CDR3 protein: CASSEMEGHVKTQYF
V gene: TRBV2; CDR3 protein: CASSATGGGTGELFF
V gene: TRBV7-3; CDR3 protein: CASSLTGQGTDTQYF
V gene: TRBV19; CDR3 protein: CASSPRDRVPEAFF
V gene: TRBV19; CDR3 protein: CASRPGTLDQPQHF
V gene: TRBV5-1; CDR3 protein: CASSPWTGTLGTEAFF
V gene: TRBV7-7; CDR3 protein: CASSLDLTRDTQYF
V gene: TRBV11-2; CDR3 protein: CASSTGRSTNEKLFF
V gene: TRBV28; CDR3 protein: CASSSGVVTQHF
V gene: TRBV7-8; CDR3 protein: CASSRDRTYEQYF
V gene: TRBV30; CDR3 protein: CAWSRPRGVRTDTQYF
V gene: TRBV28; CDR3 protein: CASRGDTEAFF